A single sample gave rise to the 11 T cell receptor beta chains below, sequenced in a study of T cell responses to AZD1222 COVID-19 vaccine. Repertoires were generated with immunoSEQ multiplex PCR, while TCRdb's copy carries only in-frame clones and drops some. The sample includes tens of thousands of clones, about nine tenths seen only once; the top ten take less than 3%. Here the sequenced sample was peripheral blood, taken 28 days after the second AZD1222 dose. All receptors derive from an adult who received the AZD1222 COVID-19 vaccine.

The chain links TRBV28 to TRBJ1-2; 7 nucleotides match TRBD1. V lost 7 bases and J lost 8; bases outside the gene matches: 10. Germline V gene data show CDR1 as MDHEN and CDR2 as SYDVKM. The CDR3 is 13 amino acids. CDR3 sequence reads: CASTLDRVGGYTF. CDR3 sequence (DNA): TGTGCCAGCACCCTAGACAGGGTGGGCGGCTACACCTTC.

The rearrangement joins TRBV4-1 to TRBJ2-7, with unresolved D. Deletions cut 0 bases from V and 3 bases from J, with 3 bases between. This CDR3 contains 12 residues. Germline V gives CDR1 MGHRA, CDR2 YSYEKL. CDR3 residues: CASSQDFYEQYF. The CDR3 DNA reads TGCGCCAGCAGCCAAGACTTCTACGAGCAGTACTTC.

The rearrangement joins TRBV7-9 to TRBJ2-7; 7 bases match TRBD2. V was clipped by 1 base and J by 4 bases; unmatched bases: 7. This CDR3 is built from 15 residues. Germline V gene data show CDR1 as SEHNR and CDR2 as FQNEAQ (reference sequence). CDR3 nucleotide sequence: TGTGCCAGCAGCTTAGACGCGGGAGTAACTTACGAGCAGTACTTC. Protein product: CASSLDAGVTYEQYF.

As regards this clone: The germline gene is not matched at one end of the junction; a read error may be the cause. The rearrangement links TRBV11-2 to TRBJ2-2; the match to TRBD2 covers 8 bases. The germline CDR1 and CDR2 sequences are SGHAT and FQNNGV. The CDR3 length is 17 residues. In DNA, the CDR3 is TGTGCCAGCAGTTTAGAACCGGGACTAGGGTACACCGGGGAGCTGTTTTTT. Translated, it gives CASSLEPGLGYTGELFF.

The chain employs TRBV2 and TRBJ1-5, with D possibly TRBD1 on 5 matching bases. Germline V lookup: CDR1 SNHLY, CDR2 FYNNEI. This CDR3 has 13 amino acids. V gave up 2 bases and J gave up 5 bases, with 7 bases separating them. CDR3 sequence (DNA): TGTGCCAGCAGTGAAAGGGGATATCAGCCCCAGCATTTT. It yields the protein CASSERGYQPQHF.

In DNA form, the CDR3 reads TGTGCCAGCTCACCAACTAGCGGGAGGGCCGCAGATACGCAGTATTTT. The encoded protein is CASSPTSGRAADTQYF. The J gene is TRBJ2-3, the V gene TRBV18; 13 nucleotides match TRBD2. CDR3 length equals 16 residues. The V gene end was trimmed by 2 bases and the J gene end by 4 bases; junction bases not matched to a gene: 3. Germline CDR1 reads KGHSH; CDR2 reads LQKENI.

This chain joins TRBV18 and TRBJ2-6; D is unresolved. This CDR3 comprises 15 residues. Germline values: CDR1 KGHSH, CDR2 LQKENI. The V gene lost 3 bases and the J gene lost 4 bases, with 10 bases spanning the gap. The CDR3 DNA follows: TGTGCCAGCTCACCCCCCCCCACCGGGGCCAACGTCCTGACTTTC. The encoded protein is CASSPPPTGANVLTF.

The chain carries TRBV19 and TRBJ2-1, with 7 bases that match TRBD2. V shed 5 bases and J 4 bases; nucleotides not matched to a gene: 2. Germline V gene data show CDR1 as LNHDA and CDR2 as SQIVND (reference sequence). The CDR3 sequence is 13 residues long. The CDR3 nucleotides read TGTGCCAGTAGTTCCGGGAGGTACAATGAGCAGTTCTTC. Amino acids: CASSSGRYNEQFF.

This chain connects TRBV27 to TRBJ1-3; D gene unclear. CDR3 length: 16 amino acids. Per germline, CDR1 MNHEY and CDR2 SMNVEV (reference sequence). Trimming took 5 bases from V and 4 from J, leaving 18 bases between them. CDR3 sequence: CASSAAEIRAGNTIYF. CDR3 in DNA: TGTGCCAGCAGTGCCGCGGAGATACGGGCAGGAAACACCATATATTTT.

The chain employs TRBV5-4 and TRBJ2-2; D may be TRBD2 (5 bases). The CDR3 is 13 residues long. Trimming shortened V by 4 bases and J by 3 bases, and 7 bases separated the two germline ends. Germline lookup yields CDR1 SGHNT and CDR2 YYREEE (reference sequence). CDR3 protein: CASSPGYTGELFF. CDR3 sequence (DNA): TGTGCCAGCAGCCCGGGATACACCGGGGAGCTGTTTTTT.

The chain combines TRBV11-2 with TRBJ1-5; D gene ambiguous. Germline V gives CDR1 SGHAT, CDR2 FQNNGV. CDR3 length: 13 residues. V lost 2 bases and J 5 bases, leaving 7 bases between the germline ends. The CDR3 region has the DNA TGTGCCAGCAGCTTACTACAGCATCAGCCCCAGCATTTT. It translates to CASSLLQHQPQHF.